The T cell receptor (beta chain) described here comes from a study of cytomegalovirus exposure and HLA in healthy donors (dated 2017 in TCRdb). With respect to the entire study: According to a later analysis, one platform produced both the 120 validation repertoires and the roughly 660 repertoires of the first cohort. The study aimed to test whether cataloging public T cell receptors could reveal signatures of past pathogen exposure. A separate validation cohort of roughly 110 different subjects was used in addition to the roughly 620-subject first cohort. High-throughput TCR immunosequencing, statistical association of individual TCRs with disease status, and machine learning were combined to predict cytomegalovirus infection status. Study-wide conclusions, independent of this receptor: In vitro tests confirmed that a few of the cytomegalovirus-associated TCR beta chains recognize cytomegalovirus antigens. A total of roughly 160 TCR beta chains were listed by the study as associated with cytomegalovirus. The authors suggested that the approach could potentially be generalized to other disease states and immunological phenotypes. All 120 or so repertoires were used to score co-occurrence in the validation cohort in a later analysis, because that analysis had no HLA typing for the cohort. Most TCR sequences were seen in very few donors, while some public TCRs were found in many individuals. The classifier was reported to diagnose cytomegalovirus status with high specificity and sensitivity in both the original and validation cohorts. In a later analysis, TCRs clustered in the first cohort were found to also tend to co-occur in the roughly 120 validation repertoires, with roughly 93% of cluster scores above 0.

For this clone: No cognate antigen has been identified for it. No much larger clone is present one base from it, and per-base qualities are unavailable.

Library prep was done by the immunoSEQ multiplex PCR assay. The paper's data handling went like this. To diagnose cytomegalovirus status from the catalog of TCR beta chain sequences, a statistical classification framework was built. TCRdb mirrors the immuneACCESS table, restricted to in-frame sequences. Some clones are absent from its copies; in checked studies, under half trace to an unresolved V gene, and the reason for the others is unknown. V and J calls and clone size are given by that table; D and trimming were obtained from the DNA. The sample includes some 60,000 clones, with more than 90% observed a single time. The top ten clones comprise around 0.83% of the sample. Separate from the roughly 650-subject first cohort, the validation cohort of around 130 subjects was the group to which the donors belonged. Sequences were obtained from PBMCs. This receptor was obtained from a young man in good health and CMV-seronegative.

The CDR3 protein is CASSLGTGGSYNEQFF. The bases are TGTGCCAGCAGTTTAGGGACAGGGGGCAGCTACAATGAGCAGTTCTTC. The sequence joins TRBV27 to TRBJ2-1; TRBD1 fits 12 bases in the junction. CDR1 and CDR2 were assigned from the germline V gene (reference sequence) as MNHEY and SMNVEV. The CDR3 runs 16 amino acids, cysteine and phenylalanine included. The retained sequence is limited to the CDR3, 48 bases, with the frame set at the first base. For this chain, trimming is 2 bases at the V end and 3 bases at the J end, and the number of junction bases without a gene match is 2.